The sequence of this TCR beta chain was determined in a study of human T cells and chemical hapten exposure. Looking at the study overall: Epicutaneous patch tests delivered 0.01% DPC to the upper back, with evaluation at 6 days.

The V and J ends lost 4 bases and 3 bases respectively, with 6 bases between them. The V gene's germline CDR1 is DFQATT and CDR2 SNEGSKA (reference sequence). The CDR3 totals 11 residues. The time point denotes: patch test 1, 2 weeks after DPC sensitization. Regarding treatment: therapeutic diphenylcyclopropenone sensitization with weekly scalp DPC. With respect to this clonotype: What it binds is unknown.

Overall study findings and caveats: Donors in the study had alopecia, meaning their immune response may differ from healthy people's.

Under the authors' procedure: Sample TCR counts, which ranged from about 23,224 to 690,600, had a median of roughly 100,000. TCRdb re-called the RACE reads through MiXCR, storing one row per CDR3 protein. V and J calls and clone size were set by TCRdb, not the authors. The sample lists about 120,000 distinct CDR3 sequences, over 10% occurring once. Material: whole blood, obtained in connection with sensitization to the hapten diphenylcyclopropenone (DPC). This TCR was recovered from a woman between 50 and 59 years old with alopecia areata. Some clones in this sample may be carry-over from other donors' samples. This chain links TRBV20-1 with TRBJ1-2; D not resolved. CDR3 sequence (DNA): TGCAGTGCTAACGACTACTATGGCTACACCTTC. This translates into CSANDYYGYTF.